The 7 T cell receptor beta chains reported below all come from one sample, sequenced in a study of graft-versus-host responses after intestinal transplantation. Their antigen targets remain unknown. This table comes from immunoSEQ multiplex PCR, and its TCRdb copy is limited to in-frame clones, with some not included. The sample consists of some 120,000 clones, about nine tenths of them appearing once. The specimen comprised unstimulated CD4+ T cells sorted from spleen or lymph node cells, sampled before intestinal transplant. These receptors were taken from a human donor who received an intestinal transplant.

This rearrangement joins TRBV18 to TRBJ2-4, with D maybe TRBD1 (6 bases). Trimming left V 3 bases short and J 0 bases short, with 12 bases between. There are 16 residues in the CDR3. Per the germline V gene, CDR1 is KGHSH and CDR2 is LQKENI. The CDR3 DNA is TGTGCCAGCTCACCCCGGGACACATTAGCCAAAAACATTCAGTACTTC. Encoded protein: CASSPRDTLAKNIQYF.

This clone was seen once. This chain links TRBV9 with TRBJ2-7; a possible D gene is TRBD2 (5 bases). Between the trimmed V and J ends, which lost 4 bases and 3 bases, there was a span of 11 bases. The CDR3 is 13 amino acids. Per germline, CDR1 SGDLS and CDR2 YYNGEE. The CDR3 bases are TGTGCCAGCAGCAAACAAGCGGACTACGAGCAGTACTTC. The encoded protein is CASSKQADYEQYF.

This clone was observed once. The CDR3 protein is CASTLSGFRGTEAFF. The CDR3 DNA follows: TGTGCCAGTACCCTCTCCGGGTTTAGGGGGACTGAAGCTTTCTTT. The chain combines TRBV19 with TRBJ1-1; tentatively, D is TRBD1 (6 bases). The germline V gene encodes CDR1 LNHDA and CDR2 SQIVND (reference sequence). The CDR3 totals 15 residues. V was clipped by 7 bases and J by 5 bases, with 20 bases between them.

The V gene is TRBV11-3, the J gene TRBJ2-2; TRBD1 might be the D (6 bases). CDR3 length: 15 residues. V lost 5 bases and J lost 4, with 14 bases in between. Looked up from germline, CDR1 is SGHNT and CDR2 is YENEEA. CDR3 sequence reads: CASSASGGLTGELFF. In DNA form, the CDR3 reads TGTGCCAGCAGCGCCTCTGGGGGCCTCACCGGGGAGCTGTTTTTT.

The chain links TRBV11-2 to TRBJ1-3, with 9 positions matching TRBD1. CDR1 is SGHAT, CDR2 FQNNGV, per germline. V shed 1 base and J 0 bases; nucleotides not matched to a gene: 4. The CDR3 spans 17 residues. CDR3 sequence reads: CASSLADRGASGNTIYF. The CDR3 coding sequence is TGTGCCAGCAGCTTAGCAGACAGGGGGGCCTCTGGAAACACCATATATTTT.

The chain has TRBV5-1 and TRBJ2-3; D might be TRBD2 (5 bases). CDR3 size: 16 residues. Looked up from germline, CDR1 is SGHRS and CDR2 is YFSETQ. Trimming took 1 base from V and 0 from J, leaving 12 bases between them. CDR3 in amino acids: CASSLSLAPSTDTQYF. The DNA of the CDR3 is TGCGCCAGCAGCTTGTCGCTAGCACCTAGCACAGATACGCAGTATTTT. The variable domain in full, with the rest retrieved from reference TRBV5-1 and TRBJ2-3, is KAGVTQTPRYLIKTRGQQVTLSCSPISGHRSVSWYQQTPGQGLQFLFEYFSETQRNKGNFPGRFSGRQFSNSRSEMNVSTLELGDSALYLCASSLSLAPSTDTQYFGPGTRLTVL.

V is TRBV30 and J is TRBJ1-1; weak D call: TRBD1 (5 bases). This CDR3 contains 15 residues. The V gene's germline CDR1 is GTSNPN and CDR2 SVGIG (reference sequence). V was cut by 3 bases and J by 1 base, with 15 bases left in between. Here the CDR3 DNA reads TGTGCCTGGAGCGGGGGGGGAGGATGGAACACTGAAGCTTTCTTT. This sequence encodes CAWSGGGGWNTEAFF.